Below, one T cell receptor (beta chain) is given with its context. The data are from a study of blood T cell repertoires in COVID-19. Turning to the study itself: In each case, the material was cDNA or gDNA derived from T cells, B-cell-depleted T cells, or PBMCs.

Here immunoSEQ multiplex PCR was the method, and the copy in TCRdb shows in-frame clones only, minus some. The table lists some 200,000 clones, roughly 90% of them singletons. Germline-derived CDR1 and CDR2 are LNHDA and SQIVND (reference sequence). This CDR3 is 13 amino acids long. V lost 5 bases and J lost 7, with 14 bases in between. Individuals drawn from approximately 26 US areas were about 18 to 95 years old. For recovered donors of Cohort 3, there were two negative PCRs, clearance, or symptom resolution. The sequence came from a young woman who had recovered from COVID-19. This sequence joins TRBV19 and TRBJ1-2; D uncertain. The sample was PBMCs or T cells enriched from blood (not recorded which). The DNA for the CDR3 is TGTGCCAGTAGTCTCCAGAGGGTGGGTGGCTACACCTTC. Protein: CASSLQRVGGYTF. Using reference TRBV19 and TRBJ1-2 for the parts outside the CDR3, the full variable domain is DGGITQSPKYLFRKEGQNVTLSCEQNLNHDAMYWYRQDPGQGLRLIYYSQIVNDFQKGDIAEGYSVSREKKESFPLTVTSAQKNPTAFYLCASSLQRVGGYTFGSGTRLTVV.